This T cell receptor beta chain was observed in a study of human T cells and chemical hapten exposure. Whole-study results and caveats: No alteration of TCRs above 1 in 1000 frequency was seen with DPC sensitization.

The CDR3 covers 15 residues. Trimming shortened V by 2 bases and J by 6 bases, and 14 bases separated the two germline ends. Germline values: CDR1 KGHSH, CDR2 LQKENI. Time point in this sample: pre-sensitization, week 0. As for treatment: therapeutic diphenylcyclopropenone sensitization with weekly scalp DPC. The study enrolled 18 to 70-year-old alopecia patients suitable for DPC. TCRdb passed the RACE reads through MiXCR, listing each CDR3 protein once. Of tens of thousands of distinct CDR3 sequences listed, roughly 10% are singletons. This clonotype has ten or more counts. What it recognizes is unknown.

The TCR sequence derives from a man aged 25 to 40 with alopecia areata. Some clones in this sample may be carry-over from other donors' samples. The chain is built from TRBV18 and TRBJ1-5; D is unclear. The input for sequencing was whole blood, taken in connection with sensitization to the hapten diphenylcyclopropenone (DPC). The chain's CDR3 is CASSPVAGVAQPQHF. The DNA for the CDR3 is TGTGCCAGCTCACCAGTAGCTGGGGTCGCTCAGCCCCAGCATTTT.